This paragraph reports one T cell receptor (beta chain). This clone's antigen is unknown. Base qualities were left out, and no much larger clone turns up one base away. TCRbeta CDR3 regions were amplified from genomic DNA by means of the immunoSEQ Assay, a bias-controlled multiplex PCR. In the source study's methods: The number of nucleated cells in each sample was estimated by amplification of reference gene primers within the assay. Sequence reads were collapsed and filtered to measure the absolute abundance of every unique TCRbeta CDR3 rearrangement. For each sample, productive Simpson clonality was calculated as the square root of Simpson's diversity index over productive rearrangements. The clones in this table, taken by TCRdb from immuneACCESS, are in-frame only. Not every clone is retained; where verified, under half of the shortfall comes from an unresolved V gene, and the cause of the rest is unknown. V, J and clone size are those of that table, while D and trimming were read from the DNA. The table for this sample lists roughly 100,000 clones; about nine tenths of them were counted only once. Jointly, the top ten make up roughly 5.2% of the sample.

At one collaborating source in Seattle, patients were enrolled during active infection and were followed longitudinally through the course of disease. Each collaborating institution followed its own protocols to collect whole blood in K2EDTA tubes. For TCRbeta analysis, collaborator samples were shipped as frozen whole blood, as isolated PBMCs, or as DNA extracted from either sample type. Measured from the cysteine to the phenylalanine, the CDR3 is 12 residues long. CDR3 DNA only is kept here, 36 bases in frame from base 1. V drops 6 bases and J drops 5 bases, leaving 13 bases in between. From the germline V gene, CDR1 is SQVTM and CDR2 is ANQGSEA. These data come from a study of blood T cell repertoires in COVID-19 (dated by TCRdb to about 2020). Concerning the study at large: Samples covering the acute and convalescent phases of COVID-19 were provided by collaborators in the United States, Italy and Spain. Deeply sampled blood TCRbeta repertoires from subjects exposed to, actively infected with, or recovered from COVID-19 were included in the dataset. The repertoires were released in a freely available public database meant as a resource for research on the immune response to SARS-CoV-2. A de-identified subject ID, COVID-19 status, age in years and sex were almost always included in the sample metadata. The prospective study material was composed of cDNA or gDNA derived from T cells, B-cell-depleted T cells, or PBMCs. Samples were obtained from the ongoing ImmuneRACE study (first 160 participants) and from 950 to 1,500 subjects provided by 6 global collaborators. HLA class I and class II types, where available, came from metadata supplied by the sample provider rather than from assay-based typing. The paper's findings and limits, for the study overall: Clinical and demographic metadata were provided uncurated, with the amount varying by source and participant.

The sequence was collected from a woman aged 45 to 65 with COVID-19, enrolled during active disease. Here the chain combines TRBV29-1 and TRBJ1-2, with no reliable assignment of the D segment. Sequencing used peripheral blood. The CDR3 region has the sequence CSVTGDGYGYTF. The sequenced DNA: TGCAGCGTGACGGGAGATGGGTATGGCTACACCTTC.